The T cell receptor (beta chain) described here comes from a study of blood T cell repertoires in COVID-19. Overall study: PBMCs, B-cell-depleted T cells, or T cells provided the cDNA or gDNA that made up the material.

The CDR3 contains 18 residues. J gave up 4 bases and V 3 bases, and 17 bases lay outside the gene matches. Per the germline V gene, CDR1 is LGHDT and CDR2 is YNNKEL (reference sequence). TCRdb's table, derived via immunoSEQ multiplex PCR, lists solely in-frame clones and lacks some. The sample gives fewer than 200,000 clones, about four fifths of which show up once; 5% to 8.5% is in the top ten. What was sequenced was peripheral blood. The rearrangement joins TRBV3-1 (or the pseudogene TRBV3-2) to TRBJ1-1; 7 bases line up with TRBD1. The origin of this receptor is a man between 65 and 85 years old with active or convalescent COVID-19. CDR3 protein: CASSHRNQGEAPSTEAFF. DNA for the CDR3: TGTGCCAGCAGCCACCGAAATCAGGGGGAGGCACCGAGCACTGAAGCTTTCTTT.